These T cell receptor beta chains were read from a single sample in a study of blood T cell repertoires in COVID-19. Clones were sequenced by immunoSEQ multiplex PCR, and TCRdb holds only the in-frame ones, with some missing. This table has 200,000 to 250,000 clones, around nine tenths appearing once. Input material: peripheral blood. The source of these receptors is a man aged 55 to 70 with acute or convalescent COVID-19. Both conserved end residues are part of each CDR3. D genes are given only for firm matches. Some rows have no size entry. The others give once, few or many, or a class for an expanded clone.

clone_size,j_call,v_call,d_call,cdr3_nt,cdr3_aa
.,TRBJ1-2,TRBV2,.,TGTGCCAGCACAAACAGAATTTTAAACTATGGCTACACCTTC,CASTNRILNYGYTF
.,TRBJ1-1,TRBV7-6,TRBD1,TGTGCCAGCAGCCGGGGACAGGGGAGGGTTGAAGCTTTCTTT,CASSRGQGRVEAFF
.,TRBJ2-7,TRBV30,.,TGTGCCTGGAGTTTCAAGACATTTAGCGGAGCCCACGCCTACGAGCAGTACTTC,CAWSFKTFSGAHAYEQYF
.,TRBJ2-1,TRBV5-4,TRBD1,TGTGCCAGCAGCCCGGCCGGGACAGGGGGCAATGAGCAGTTCTTC,CASSPAGTGGNEQFF
.,TRBJ2-2,TRBV19,TRBD2,TGTGCCAGTAGTGGCCAGCGGGGGAACACCGGGGAGCTGTTTTTT,CASSGQRGNTGELFF
once,TRBJ2-3,TRBV18,TRBD2,TGTGCCAGCTCACCTACTAGCGGGGGTGTACCAGATACGCAGTATTTT,CASSPTSGGVPDTQYF
.,TRBJ1-1,TRBV27,TRBD1,TGTGCCAGCAGTTTAAGGACAGGGGGCGGGTACACTGAAGCTTTCTTT,CASSLRTGGGYTEAFF
.,TRBJ2-1,TRBV5-1,.,TGCGCCAGCAGCTTGGAAGGGGTTACCTACAATGAGCAGTTCTTC,CASSLEGVTYNEQFF
once,TRBJ2-1,TRBV5-6,TRBD1,TGTGCCAGTGGACAGGGGGCGCGCAATGAGCAGTTCTTC,CASGQGARNEQFF
.,TRBJ2-3,TRBV27,TRBD2,TGTGCCAGCAGCCCACTGACTAGCGGGGGACAATATACGCAGTATTTT,CASSPLTSGGQYTQYF
few,TRBJ2-3,TRBV5-4,TRBD1,TGTGCCAGCAGCTTGGGAGGGCAGGGGGCCGCAGATACGCAGTATTTT,CASSLGGQGAADTQYF
.,TRBJ1-4,TRBV7-2,.,TGTGCCAGCAGCTTAGTAGCAGTCCACGGTGAAAAACTGTTTTTT,CASSLVAVHGEKLFF
.,TRBJ2-7,TRBV11-2,.,TGTGCCAGCAGCCCTACAGCCGGTACCTACGAGCAGTACTTC,CASSPTAGTYEQYF
.,TRBJ2-5,TRBV3-1/TRBV3-2,TRBD2,TGTGCCAGCAGCCAAGTGCGGGGACTAGCGGGGGGTGGGGCCCAGTACTTC,CASSQVRGLAGGGAQYF
.,TRBJ1-3,TRBV11-2,.,TGTGCCAGCAGCTCGGCAGGGGCACCCGGAAACACCATATATTTT,CASSSAGAPGNTIYF
.,TRBJ1-2,TRBV30,.,TGTGCCTGGCGGGACCGGGACATGGGCACCTTC,CAWRDRDMGTF
.,TRBJ2-7,TRBV6-6,.,TGTGCCAGCAATGGCAACTACGAGCAGTACTTC,CASNGNYEQYF
.,TRBJ2-1,TRBV28,.,TGTGCCAGCAGTTTGCGGGAGCAGTTCTTC,CASSLREQFF
.,TRBJ1-1,TRBV3-1/TRBV3-2,TRBD1,TGTGCCAGCAGCCGGGACAGGGGTGGAACTGAAGCTTTCTTT,CASSRDRGGTEAFF
.,TRBJ2-2,TRBV24-1,TRBD1,TGTGCCACCAGTGACCCACCGGGACAGGGGGTAAACACCGGGGAGCTGTTTTTT,CATSDPPGQGVNTGELFF
.,TRBJ1-5,TRBV6-2/TRBV6-3,TRBD1,TGTGCCAGCAGTTATGGCCAGGGGGCAGGTGGCAATCAGCCCCAGCATTTT,CASSYGQGAGGNQPQHF
.,TRBJ2-7,TRBV4-2,TRBD2,TGTGCCAGCAGCCAAGAAATTCTAGCGGGGGGCCTATACTCCTACGAGCAGTACTTC,CASSQEILAGGLYSYEQYF
.,TRBJ2-7,TRBV4-1,.,TGCGCCAGCAGCCAAGATGACAGGAGTTCCTACGAGCAGTACTTC,CASSQDDRSSYEQYF
.,TRBJ1-2,TRBV10-1,.,TGCGCCAGCAGTGAGTCGGGCTATCTGGACGGGGTATTAAACTATGGCTACACCTTC,CASSESGYLDGVLNYGYTF
.,TRBJ1-1,TRBV5-5,.,TGTGCCAGCAGCTTGGTCGGGTCCATGAACACTGAAGCTTTCTTT,CASSLVGSMNTEAFF
.,TRBJ1-4,TRBV19,TRBD1,TGTGCCAGTAGTACCCTGAGGGGGCGTCATAATGAAAAACTGTTTTTT,CASSTLRGRHNEKLFF